The rows below give T cell receptor beta chains drawn from one sample of a study of shared clonotypes between healthy human individuals. Clones were sequenced by immunoSEQ multiplex PCR, and TCRdb holds only the in-frame ones, with some missing. The top ten clones hold roughly 0.14% of a sample with roughly 2.5 million clones, 85% to 95% of them seen once. Sequenced: naive CD4+ T cells sorted from blood. All receptors come from a man between 18 and 29 years old in good health. CDR3s include the opening cysteine and the closing phenylalanine or tryptophan. A D gene is named only where the DNA matches it firmly. Where a row states a size, it is once, few, many or the class of an expanded clone; other rows omit it.

NA	TRBJ2-7	TRBV18	once	TGTGCCAGCTTTCGGGACACAATATCCTACGAGCAGTACTTC	CASFRDTISYEQYF
NA	TRBJ1-1	TRBV2	NA	TGTGCCAGCAGTGTGGACTTCTCCGCTGAAGCTTTCTTT	CASSVDFSAEAFF
NA	TRBJ2-7	TRBV11-2	NA	TGTGCCAGCAGCTTAGAGGTCACAGAATCCTACGAGCAGTACTTC	CASSLEVTESYEQYF
NA	TRBJ1-4	TRBV27	NA	TGTGCCAGCAGTTTAGGCAGTCCGGGGGCGAGTTTCGTTGAAAAACTGTTTTTT	CASSLGSPGASFVEKLFF
NA	TRBJ2-1	TRBV7-9	few	TGTGCCAGCAGCAGGGACTACAATGAGCAGTTCTTC	CASSRDYNEQFF
TRBD2	TRBJ2-3	TRBV7-2	NA	TGTGCCAGCAGCTTAGGGACTAGCGGACTCACAGATACGCAGTATTTT	CASSLGTSGLTDTQYF
TRBD1	TRBJ1-5	TRBV4-1	few	TGCGCCAGCAGCCAAGATAGGAGGGACAGAGACAATCAGCCCCAGCATTTT	CASSQDRRDRDNQPQHF
TRBD1	TRBJ2-1	TRBV2	NA	TGTGCCAGCGGCAAAGCCAGGCAGGGGGCATATGAGCAGTTCTTC	CASGKARQGAYEQFF
TRBD2	TRBJ2-7	TRBV27	few	TGTGCCAGAGAGGGACTAGCGTACCACGAGCAGTACTTC	CAREGLAYHEQYF
TRBD1	TRBJ2-1	TRBV5-4	NA	TGTGCCAGCAGCTGGGCTTCGGACAGGGGCTACAATGAGCAGTTCTTC	CASSWASDRGYNEQFF
TRBD1	TRBJ1-5	TRBV4-2	NA	TGTGCCAGCAGCCAAGAGAGCAGGGGGAGCAATCAGCCCCAGCATTTT	CASSQESRGSNQPQHF
NA	TRBJ1-2	TRBV11-2	NA	TGTGCCAGCACCTTCCGGACGGGGGATCTGTACTATGGCTACACCTTC	CASTFRTGDLYYGYTF
NA	TRBJ1-4	TRBV4-3	NA	TGCGCCAGCAGCGTGAATACCAGGCTTATGGATGAAAAACTGTTTTTT	CASSVNTRLMDEKLFF
TRBD1	TRBJ1-4	TRBV5-1	NA	TGCGCCAGCAGCTTGGGGGGACAGGGGGCCGGTAATGAAAAACTGTTTTTT	CASSLGGQGAGNEKLFF
TRBD1	TRBJ2-4	TRBV28	NA	TGTGCCAGCAGTTTTGGGACAGCCTCGGAGTACTTC	CASSFGTASEYF
TRBD2	TRBJ2-5	TRBV30	NA	TGTGCCTGGAGTGAGGCGGGGGGCCTAGAGACCCAGTACTTC	CAWSEAGGLETQYF
TRBD1	TRBJ2-7	TRBV7-2	NA	TGTGCCAGCAGCCTCCGGGACAGGGGACCGGGCGAGCAGTACTTC	CASSLRDRGPGEQYF
TRBD1	TRBJ1-5	TRBV10-3	NA	TGTGCCATCCCATTGACAGGGGGGTCGAATCAGCCCCAGCATTTT	CAIPLTGGSNQPQHF
TRBD2	TRBJ2-5	TRBV18	NA	TGTGCCAGCTCACCACCGCTACTAGCGGGGAAGTACCAAGAGACCCAGTACTTC	CASSPPLLAGKYQETQYF
NA	TRBJ1-1	TRBV7-3	NA	TGTGCCAGCAGCATTTCGAAGAACACTGAAGCTTTCTTT	CASSISKNTEAFF
NA	TRBJ1-1	TRBV5-1	NA	TGCGCCAGCAGCACGGGACATTATAACACTGAAGCTTTCTTT	CASSTGHYNTEAFF
TRBD2	TRBJ2-1	TRBV27	NA	TGTGCCAGCAGTTTGGGGACTAGCGGTTACAATGAGCAGTTCTTC	CASSLGTSGYNEQFF
NA	TRBJ1-3	TRBV5-1	NA	TGCGCCAGCAGCTCCGGTGCGGGAAACACCATATATTTT	CASSSGAGNTIYF